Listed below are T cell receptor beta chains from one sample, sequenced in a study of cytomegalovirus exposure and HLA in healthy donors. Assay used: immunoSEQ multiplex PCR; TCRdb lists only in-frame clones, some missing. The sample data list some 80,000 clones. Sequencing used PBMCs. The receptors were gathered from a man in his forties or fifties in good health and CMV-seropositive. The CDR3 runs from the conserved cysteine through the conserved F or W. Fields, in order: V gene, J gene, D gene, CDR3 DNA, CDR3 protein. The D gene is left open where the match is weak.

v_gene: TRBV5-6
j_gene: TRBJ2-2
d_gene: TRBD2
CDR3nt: TGTGCCAGCAGCTTGGGAATGGTCGACTGGGAGGGGACCGGGGAGCTGTTTTTT
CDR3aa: CASSLGMVDWEGTGELFF

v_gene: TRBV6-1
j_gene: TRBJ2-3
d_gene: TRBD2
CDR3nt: TGTGCCAGCAGTGTCCAACGGGGGGGTACGCAGTATTTT
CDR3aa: CASSVQRGGTQYF

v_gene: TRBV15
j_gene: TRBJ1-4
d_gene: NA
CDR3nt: TGTGCCACCAGCACTAAAACCTCAGGGGTGGCTAATGAAAAACTGTTTTTT
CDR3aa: CATSTKTSGVANEKLFF

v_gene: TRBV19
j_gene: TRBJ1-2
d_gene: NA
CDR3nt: TGTGCCAGTAGTATAGATCATACCGACGTGGGCCGGGGAATCTACACCTTC
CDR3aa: CASSIDHTDVGRGIYTF

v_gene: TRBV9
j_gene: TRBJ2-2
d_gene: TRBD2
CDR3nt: TGTGCCAGCAGCGTAGGAGCGGGAGGGACCGGGGAGCTGTTTTTT
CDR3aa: CASSVGAGGTGELFF

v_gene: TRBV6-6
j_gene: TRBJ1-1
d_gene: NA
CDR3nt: TGTGCCAGCAGTGTAGGGACAAGCACTGAAGCTTTCTTT
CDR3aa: CASSVGTSTEAFF

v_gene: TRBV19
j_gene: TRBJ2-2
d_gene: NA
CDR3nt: TGTGCCAGTAGTGCTTACGAGCCCGCCGACACCGGGGAGCTGTTTTTT
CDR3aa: CASSAYEPADTGELFF

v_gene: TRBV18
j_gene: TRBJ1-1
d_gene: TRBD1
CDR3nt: TGTGCCAGCTCACCCCCACAGGGGGAGAGGACTGAAGCTTTCTTT
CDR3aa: CASSPPQGERTEAFF

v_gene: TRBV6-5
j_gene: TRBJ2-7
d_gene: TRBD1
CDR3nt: TGTGCCAGCAGCCTGACAGGGGGGACCTACGAGCAGTACTTC
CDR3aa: CASSLTGGTYEQYF

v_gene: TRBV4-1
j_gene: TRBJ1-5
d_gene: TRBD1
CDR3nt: TGCGCCAGCAGCCAAGATTACGGGACAGGTCCCAATTTT
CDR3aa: CASSQDYGTGPNF

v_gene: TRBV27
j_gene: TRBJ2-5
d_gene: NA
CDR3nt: TGTGCCAGCAGTTTAGGCAGGGCTGAGACCCAGTACTTC
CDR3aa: CASSLGRAETQYF

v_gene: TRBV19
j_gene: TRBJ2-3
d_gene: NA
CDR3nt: TGTGCCAGTAGTATAGGTAGGGATTTAGCGACGACAGATACGCAGTATTTT
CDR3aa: CASSIGRDLATTDTQYF

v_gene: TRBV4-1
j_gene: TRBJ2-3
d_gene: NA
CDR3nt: TGCGCCAGCAGCCCTCCGACAGCCTCAGATACGCAGTATTTT
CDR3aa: CASSPPTASDTQYF

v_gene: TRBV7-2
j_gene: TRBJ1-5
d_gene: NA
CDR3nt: TGTGCCAGCAGCTTAGAGGGACATAGCAATCAGCCCCAGCATTTT
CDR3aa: CASSLEGHSNQPQHF

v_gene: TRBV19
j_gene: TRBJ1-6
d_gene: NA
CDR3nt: TGTGCCAGTAGCGGTTCCCATTCACCCCTCCACTTT
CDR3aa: CASSGSHSPLHF

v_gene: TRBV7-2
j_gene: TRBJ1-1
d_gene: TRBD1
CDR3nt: TGTGCCAGCAGCTCCATGGGACAGGGAGGGACTGAAGCTTTCTTT
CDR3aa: CASSSMGQGGTEAFF

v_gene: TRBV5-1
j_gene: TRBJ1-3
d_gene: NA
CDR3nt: TGCGCCAGCAGCTTGGGAGGGTATAGCTCTGGAAACACCATATATTTT
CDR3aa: CASSLGGYSSGNTIYF

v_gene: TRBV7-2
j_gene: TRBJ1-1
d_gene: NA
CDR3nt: TGTGCCAGCAGCCTCCAGGAACGCGCTGAAGCTTTCTTT
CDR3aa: CASSLQERAEAFF

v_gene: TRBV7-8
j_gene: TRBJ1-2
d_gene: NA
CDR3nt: TGTGCCAGCAGCCTTACTCGGGACACCCCAAGGGGCTATGGCTACACCTTC
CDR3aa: CASSLTRDTPRGYGYTF

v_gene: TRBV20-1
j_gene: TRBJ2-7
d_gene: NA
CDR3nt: TGCAGTGCTTCCAAGAGCTACGAGCAGTACTTC
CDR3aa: CSASKSYEQYF

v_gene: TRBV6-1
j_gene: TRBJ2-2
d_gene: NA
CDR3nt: TGTGCCAGCAGTTCTACGGTGAACACCGGGGAGCTGTTTTTT
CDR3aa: CASSSTVNTGELFF

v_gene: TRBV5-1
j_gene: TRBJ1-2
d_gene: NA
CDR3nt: TGCGCCAGCAGCCCACAGGATGTCTATGGCTACACCTTC
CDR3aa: CASSPQDVYGYTF

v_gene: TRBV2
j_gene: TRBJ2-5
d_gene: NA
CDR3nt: TGTGCCAGCAGTGCATCGCCTAGCGCCATCCAAGAGACCCAGTACTTC
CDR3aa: CASSASPSAIQETQYF

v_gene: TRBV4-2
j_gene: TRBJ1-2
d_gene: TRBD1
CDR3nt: TGTGCCAGCAGCCAAATGGGAATGGACAGGCGTACAAGGGGCTACACCTTC
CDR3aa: CASSQMGMDRRTRGYTF

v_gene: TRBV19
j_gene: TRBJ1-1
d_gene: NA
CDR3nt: TGTGCCAGTACCATGAACACTGAAGCTTTCTTT
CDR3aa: CASTMNTEAFF

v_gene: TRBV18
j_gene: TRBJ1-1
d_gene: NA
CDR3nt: TGTGCCAGCTCACCGGCAGCCCAGGCCATGAACACTGAAGCTTTCTTT
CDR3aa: CASSPAAQAMNTEAFF

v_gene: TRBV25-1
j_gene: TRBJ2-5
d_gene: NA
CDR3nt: TGTGCCAGCAGGGGGAGACCCTTTGCGGGGGCCCTGGGGGAGACCCAGTACTTC
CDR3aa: CASRGRPFAGALGETQYF

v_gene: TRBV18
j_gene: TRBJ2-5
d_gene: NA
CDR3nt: TGTGCCAGCTCACCCTTCATCAATGCGGGGGAGACCCAGTACTTC
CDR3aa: CASSPFINAGETQYF

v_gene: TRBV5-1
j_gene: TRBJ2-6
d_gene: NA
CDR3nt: TGCGCCAGCAGGCAGGGCTCTGGGGCCAACGTCCTGACTTTC
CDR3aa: CASRQGSGANVLTF